What follows are 30 T cell receptor beta chains derived from one specimen sequenced in a study of spatial heterogeneity in lung cancer (dated by TCRdb to between 2018 and 2021). The time point label, as the study defines it: blood at routine non-recurrence follow-up after resection. Libraries were prepared through 5' RACE. Sequencing instrument: NextSeq 500. TCRdb reworked the public reads: Q25 trimming with fastp, MiXCR clone assembly, productive beta chains retained. Each entry is one CDR3 protein sequence, shown with its most common DNA and genes. This sample has about 120,000 distinct CDR3 sequences in its table, and roughly 10% of those were observed once. In total, the top ten clones hold about 24% of the sample. The material was PBMCs, obtained at follow-up. The receptors originated from a female donor with early-stage non-small cell lung cancer.

In its sample, this clonotype was seen many times. This sequence joins TRBV6-5 and TRBJ1-1; perhaps TRBD1 as D (6 bases). Germline lookup yields CDR1 MNHEY and CDR2 SVGAGI. Trimming pared 5 bases from V and 6 bases from J, leaving 13 bases between. The CDR3 loop spans 13 amino acids. The CDR3 spells CASSRQVGAEAFF. Here the CDR3 DNA reads TGTGCCAGCAGTCGACAGGTCGGAGCTGAAGCTTTCTTT.

V is TRBV7-3 and J is TRBJ2-7; D gene ambiguous. The V end was cut by 2 bases, the J end by 2 bases, with 10 bases between. The germline V gene encodes CDR1 SGHTA and CDR2 FQGTGA. The CDR3 runs to 14 residues. The CDR3 loop is CASSLGSGPYEQYF. CDR3 coding DNA: TGTGCCAGCAGCTTAGGGTCAGGACCCTACGAGCAGTACTTC.

This clonotype was seen only a few times. The J gene is TRBJ2-3, the V gene TRBV10-2; TRBD1 might be the D (6 bases). The CDR3 loop spans 14 amino acids. V lost 3 bases, J lost 3 bases, and 10 bases lay in between. Germline loops: CDR1 WSHSY, CDR2 SAAADI. CDR3 loop: CASSDVQGTDTQYF. DNA of the CDR3: TGCGCCAGCAGTGATGTACAGGGAACAGATACGCAGTATTTT.

This sequence joins TRBV19 and TRBJ1-3; D unresolved. The CDR3 totals 15 residues. Germline V lookup: CDR1 LNHDA, CDR2 SQIVND (reference sequence). V was cut by 5 bases and J by 3 bases, with 14 bases left in between. This chain's CDR3 is CASSSLRPDGNTIYF. The CDR3 region has the DNA TGTGCCAGTAGTTCCCTGCGGCCAGATGGAAACACCATATATTTT. Combining the CDR3 with reference TRBV19 and TRBJ1-3 gives the whole variable domain DGGITQSPKYLFRKEGQNVTLSCEQNLNHDAMYWYRQDPGQGLRLIYYSQIVNDFQKGDIAEGYSVSREKKESFPLTVTSAQKNPTAFYLCASSSLRPDGNTIYFGEGSWLTVV.

This clonotype was detected only a few times. The gene calls are TRBV5-1 and TRBJ1-2; D possibly corresponds to TRBD1 (5 bases). Germline V gene sequence: CDR1 SGHRS, CDR2 YFSETQ. The V gene lost 2 bases and the J gene lost 8 bases, with 13 bases spanning the gap. The CDR3 covers 13 residues. CDR3 sequence reads: CASSFDSLKGYTF. As DNA, the CDR3 is TGCGCCAGCAGCTTCGACAGTTTGAAGGGCTACACCTTC.

The rearrangement joins TRBV19 to TRBJ1-5; 9 positions agree with TRBD1. The CDR3 spans 15 residues. V lost 6 bases to trimming and J lost 1 base; unmatched junction nucleotides: 4. The germline gives CDR1 LNHDA, CDR2 SQIVND (reference sequence). The CDR3 here is CASRVGQGSNQPQHF. CDR3 sequence (DNA): TGTGCCAGTAGGGTGGGACAGGGAAGCAATCAGCCCCAGCATTTT.

This clonotype was counted at least ten times. This chain joins TRBV20-1 and TRBJ2-1, with 8 nucleotides matching TRBD2. The CDR3 covers 14 residues. Germline V lookup: CDR1 DFQATT, CDR2 SNEGSKA (reference sequence). V shed 6 bases, J shed 8 bases, and the junction held 12 bases outside the gene matches. In DNA form, the CDR3 reads TGCAGTGCCCGAGGACTAGCCCCCCGGGATGAGCAGTTCTTC. It codes for CSARGLAPRDEQFF.

This clonotype was observed a handful of times. The chain combines TRBV27 with TRBJ2-1, with 13 nucleotides matching TRBD2. Germline trimming cut 5 bases from V and 9 bases from J; bases unmatched to any gene: 7. From germline, CDR1 is MNHEY and CDR2 SMNVEV (reference sequence). CDR3 length: 15 amino acids. DNA of the CDR3: TGTGCCAGCAGTAGGGGACTAGCGGGACCTTCTGAGCAGTTCTTC. Amino acids: CASSRGLAGPSEQFF.

The chain carries TRBV20-1 and TRBJ2-7, with TRBD1 identical over 9 bases. CDR3 length: 14 amino acids. Losses at the gene ends were 5 bases for V and 4 bases for J; bases not matched to a gene: 9. The germline V gene encodes CDR1 DFQATT and CDR2 SNEGSKA (reference sequence). The CDR3 loop reads CSAGGQGRTYEQYF. The CDR3 DNA is TGCAGTGCTGGAGGACAGGGGAGAACGTACGAGCAGTACTTC.

In its sample, this clonotype was seen many times. CDR3 bases: TGTGCCAGCAGCTTAAAGGCAGGGTCGGACACCGGGGAGCTGTTTTTT. This encodes CASSLKAGSDTGELFF. This chain joins TRBV7-3 and TRBJ2-2, with D maybe TRBD1 (5 bases). The V and J ends lost 1 base and 3 bases respectively, with 12 bases between them. The CDR3 is 16 residues long. The germline CDR1 and CDR2 sequences are SGHTA and FQGTGA. The full variable domain, with the rest looked up from reference TRBV7-3 and TRBJ2-2, is GAGVSQTPSNKVTEKGKYVELRCDPISGHTALYWYRQSLGQGPEFLIYFQGTGAADDSGLPNDRFFAVRPEGSVSTLKIQRTERGDSAVYLCASSLKAGSDTGELFFGEGSRLTVL.

Comment on this clonotype: Compared with germline, one end of the junction differs, possibly owing to a read error. CDR3 nucleotides: TGTACCAGCAGCTTGAGCCGGGAGACCCAGTACTTC. Protein: CTSSLSRETQYF. The J gene is TRBJ2-5, the V gene TRBV7-8; D gene uncertain. In germline, CDR1 is SGHVS, CDR2 FQNEAQ. This CDR3 contains 12 residues.

The chain uses TRBV2 and TRBJ1-1, with D maybe TRBD1 (6 bases). Looked up from germline, CDR1 is SNHLY and CDR2 is FYNNEI. The length of the CDR3 is 14 residues. V shed 6 bases and J shed 1 base, with 12 bases lying between them. CDR3 loop: CASRAWTANTEAFF. The CDR3 nucleotides read TGTGCCAGCAGAGCGTGGACAGCGAACACTGAAGCTTTCTTT.

This clonotype appeared a few times. The chain links TRBV12-3 or TRBV12-4 to TRBJ1-2; D is unresolved. This CDR3 comprises 14 residues. Trimming removed 2 bases from V and 5 bases from J, with 12 bases in between. The CDR3 DNA sequence: TGTGCCAGCAGTTTAAATTCGGTGAGGTATGGCTACACCTTC. This gives the protein CASSLNSVRYGYTF.

This clonotype was picked up many times. This chain uses TRBV6-2 or TRBV6-3 with TRBJ1-5, with D tentatively TRBD1 (5 bases). V was shortened by 0 bases and J by 0 bases, with 18 bases between the two germline ends. Germline values: CDR1 MNHEY, CDR2 SVGEGT. The CDR3 has 19 amino acids. CDR3 in amino acids: CASSYSGRDLLDSNQPQHF. DNA of the CDR3: TGTGCCAGCAGTTACTCTGGGCGGGACCTTTTGGATAGCAATCAGCCCCAGCATTTT.

V is TRBV4-2 and J is TRBJ2-7; 14 bases are a match to TRBD2. With V trimmed by 2 bases and J by 0 bases, 3 bases remained unmatched. This CDR3 comprises 17 residues. Per germline, CDR1 LGHNA and CDR2 YNFKEQ. Here the CDR3 DNA reads TGTGCCAGCAGCCAAACCGGGACTAGCGGGAGCTCCTACGAGCAGTACTTC. This sequence encodes CASSQTGTSGSSYEQYF.

The V call is TRBV24-1, the J call TRBJ1-2; D is ambiguous. This CDR3 has 13 residues. From germline, CDR1 is KGHDR and CDR2 SFDVKD. V lost 3 bases, J lost 5 bases, and 9 bases lay in between. The CDR3, as DNA: TGTGCCACCAGTGATGGGAACCTTTATGGCTACACCTTC. Its translation: CATSDGNLYGYTF.

In its sample, this clonotype was seen a few times. The rearrangement joins TRBV6-6 to TRBJ1-1; D gene ambiguous. The CDR3 is made up of 13 amino acids. V lost 4 bases and J 3 bases, leaving 9 bases between the germline ends. Germline V gives CDR1 MNHNY, CDR2 SVGAGI (reference sequence). The CDR3 sequence: CASSSHMDTEAFF. The CDR3 DNA sequence: TGTGCCAGCAGTTCGCATATGGACACTGAAGCTTTCTTT.

The chain couples TRBV12-3 or TRBV12-4 to TRBJ2-7; 8 nucleotides line up with TRBD2. The CDR3 spans 14 residues. After removal of 3 bases from V and 2 bases from J, the junction contained 3 bases not matched to a gene. CDR3 region: CASSLRAGAYEQYF. As DNA, the CDR3 is TGTGCCAGCAGTTTGCGAGCGGGAGCCTACGAGCAGTACTTC.

The chain joins TRBV4-1 to TRBJ1-5; perhaps TRBD1 as D (6 bases). There are 17 residues in the CDR3. Trimming cost V 0 bases and J 1 base, with 13 bases left between them. Germline V gene sequence: CDR1 MGHRA, CDR2 YSYEKL. CDR3 sequence: CASSQEQGIFSNQPQHF. In DNA, the CDR3 is TGCGCCAGCAGCCAAGAGCAGGGGATTTTCAGCAATCAGCCCCAGCATTTT.

This clonotype was seen ten or more times. The V and J genes are TRBV29-1 and TRBJ1-1; no firm D call. The CDR3 has 12 residues. Trimming took 7 bases from V and 1 from J, leaving 10 bases between them. Germline CDR1 SQVTM, CDR2 ANQGSEA. CDR3 protein: CSAALGNTEAFF. The CDR3 DNA is TGCAGCGCCGCCCTCGGGAACACTGAAGCTTTCTTT.

This rearrangement joins TRBV20-1 to TRBJ1-6; D gene ambiguous. Trimming left V 0 bases short and J 7 bases short, with 10 bases between. The CDR3 length is 14 residues. Germline assignment: CDR1 DFQATT and CDR2 SNEGSKA (reference sequence). The CDR3: CSARDPPGNSPLHF. The CDR3, as DNA: TGCAGTGCTAGAGACCCCCCCGGGAATTCACCCCTCCACTTT.

This clonotype was recorded a few times. V gene TRBV7-9 combines with J gene TRBJ2-1; TRBD2 matches 8 bases. The V and J ends lost 4 bases and 2 bases, in that order; junction bases with no gene match: 4. CDR1 is SEHNR and CDR2 is FQNEAQ in the germline V gene (reference sequence). CDR3 length equals 15 residues. The CDR3 protein is CASSSPGGAYNEQFF. In DNA form, the CDR3 reads TGTGCCAGCAGCTCCCCGGGAGGGGCCTACAATGAGCAGTTCTTC.

This clonotype turned up a few times. This sequence joins TRBV20-1 and TRBJ2-4, with 8 bases fitting TRBD1. This CDR3 has 13 residues. Germline CDR1 DFQATT, CDR2 SNEGSKA (reference sequence). Losses at the gene ends were 6 bases for V and 10 bases for J; bases not matched to a gene: 11. CDR3 sequence reads: CSATITGGGIQYF. DNA of the CDR3: TGCAGTGCAACCATTACAGGGGGTGGTATTCAGTACTTC.

This clonotype was found a few times. J is TRBJ2-1 and V is TRBV9; the match to TRBD2 covers 9 bases. Germline trimming cut 4 bases from V and 0 bases from J; bases unmatched to any gene: 8. This CDR3 is 17 amino acids long. Germline-derived CDR1 and CDR2 are SGDLS and YYNGEE. The CDR3 spells CASSPRLAASSYNEQFF. CDR3 sequence (DNA): TGTGCCAGCAGCCCTAGACTAGCGGCAAGCTCCTACAATGAGCAGTTCTTC.

CDR3 in DNA: TGTGCCAGCAGAGGCAGGGGATCCTACGAGCAGTACGTC. Translated, it gives CASRGRGSYEQYV. The rearrangement uses TRBV27 and TRBJ2-7; D possibly corresponds to TRBD1 (6 bases). Germline CDR1 and CDR2: MNHEY and SMNVEV (reference sequence). Between the trimmed V and J ends, which lost 6 bases and 1 base, there was a span of 10 bases. The CDR3 is made up of 13 amino acids.

This clonotype was detected a few times. V gene TRBV7-2 combines with J gene TRBJ2-3; D is undetermined. CDR1 SGHTA and CDR2 FQGNSA come from the germline V gene. V was cut by 1 base and J by 5 bases, with 10 bases left in between. The CDR3 length is 14 residues. CDR3 DNA sequence: TGTGCCAGCAGCTTAGTGGGATCCGGAGATACGCAGTATTTT. This codes for CASSLVGSGDTQYF.

This clonotype was seen more than once but under ten times. The genes are TRBV5-1 and TRBJ2-2; D might be TRBD2 (5 bases). Germline loops: CDR1 SGHRS, CDR2 YFSETQ. The ends were cut back, 4 bases at V and 0 bases at J, with 10 bases in the middle. The CDR3 sequence is 15 residues long. CDR3 nucleotides: TGCGCCAGCAGCCCCGCCGGGGCGAACACCGGGGAGCTGTTTTTT. Protein product: CASSPAGANTGELFF.

This clonotype came up many times. The rearrangement joins TRBV5-4 to TRBJ2-4, with D unclear. Trimming took 2 bases from V and 13 from J, leaving 19 bases between them. CDR3 length: 14 amino acids. Germline CDR1 SGHNT, CDR2 YYREEE (reference sequence). The chain's CDR3 is CASSLGVAQNSQYF. The CDR3 region has the DNA TGTGCCAGCAGCTTAGGTGTCGCACAGAATTCCCAGTACTTC.

In this sample, this clonotype turned up a few times. The chain couples TRBV19 to TRBJ1-5; no clear D. Looked up from germline, CDR1 is LNHDA and CDR2 is SQIVND (reference sequence). The CDR3 has 15 amino acids. V lost 3 bases and J 6 bases, leaving 15 bases between the germline ends. The CDR3 protein is CASSIGRTWAQPQHF. CDR3 coding DNA: TGTGCCAGTAGTATTGGGAGGACCTGGGCTCAGCCCCAGCATTTT.

This clonotype appeared many times. This rearrangement joins TRBV29-1 to TRBJ1-1; tentative D call: TRBD1 (6 bases). Germline V CDR1 and CDR2: SQVTM, ANQGSEA. The CDR3 has 13 amino acids. CDR3 in DNA: TGCAGTAGTAACCAGGGGTTCGGCACTGAAGCTTTCTTT. It yields the protein CSSNQGFGTEAFF.